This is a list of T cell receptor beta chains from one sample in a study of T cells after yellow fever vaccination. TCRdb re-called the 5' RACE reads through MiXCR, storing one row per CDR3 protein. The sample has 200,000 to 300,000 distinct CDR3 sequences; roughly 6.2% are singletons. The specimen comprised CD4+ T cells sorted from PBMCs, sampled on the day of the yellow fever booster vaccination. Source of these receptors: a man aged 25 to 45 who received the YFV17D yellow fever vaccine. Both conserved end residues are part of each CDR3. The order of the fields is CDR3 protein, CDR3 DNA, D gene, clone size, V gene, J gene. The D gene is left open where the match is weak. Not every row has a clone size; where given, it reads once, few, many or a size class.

CDR3: CAISGSSVGTDTQYF
DNA: TGTGCCATCAGTGGCTCTAGCGTCGGCACAGATACGCAGTATTTT
D: .
size: many
V: TRBV10-3
J: TRBJ2-3

CDR3: CATSDSVREQFF
DNA: TGTGCCACCAGTGATTCTGTGCGTGAGCAGTTCTTC
D: .
size: many
V: TRBV24-1
J: TRBJ2-1

CDR3: CASSQNPLNQPQHF
DNA: TGTGCCAGCAGTCAGAACCCCCTGAATCAGCCCCAGCATTTT
D: .
size: .
V: TRBV28
J: TRBJ1-5

CDR3: CASSLNIGGANVLTF
DNA: TGTGCCAGCAGCCTGAACATTGGGGGGGCCAACGTCCTGACTTTC
D: .
size: few
V: TRBV7-2
J: TRBJ2-6

CDR3: CAWSWGTRAEAFF
DNA: TGTGCCTGGAGTTGGGGGACCCGCGCCGAAGCTTTCTTT
D: .
size: few
V: TRBV30
J: TRBJ1-1

CDR3: CASSSGLGGYEQFF
DNA: TGTGCCAGCAGTTCCGGACTAGGGGGCTATGAGCAGTTCTTC
D: .
size: few
V: TRBV12-3/TRBV12-4
J: TRBJ2-1

CDR3: CATTSGANVLTF
DNA: TGTGCCACTACCTCTGGGGCCAACGTCCTGACTTTC
D: .
size: few
V: TRBV15
J: TRBJ2-6

CDR3: CSATGTHLDTQYF
DNA: TGCAGTGCTACCGGGACCCATTTGGATACGCAGTATTTT
D: .
size: many
V: TRBV20-1
J: TRBJ2-3

CDR3: CASSLNGQGTTF
DNA: TGTGCCAGCAGCCTCAATGGACAGGGAACCACCTTC
D: TRBD1
size: .
V: TRBV7-2
J: TRBJ2-1

CDR3: CASSGGDSRNTIYF
DNA: TGTGCCAGCAGCGGGGGGGACAGTAGAAACACCATATATTTT
D: TRBD1
size: few
V: TRBV7-2
J: TRBJ1-3

CDR3: CASSTLLAGEETQYF
DNA: TGCGCCAGCAGCACCCTACTAGCGGGGGAAGAGACCCAGTACTTC
D: TRBD2
size: .
V: TRBV5-1
J: TRBJ2-5

CDR3: CASSLRQNTGELFF
DNA: TGCGCCAGCAGCTTGAGACAGAACACCGGGGAGCTGTTTTTT
D: .
size: many
V: TRBV5-1
J: TRBJ2-2

CDR3: CSASLPPVQETQYF
DNA: TGCAGTGCATCGCTGCCGCCGGTTCAAGAGACCCAGTACTTC
D: .
size: .
V: TRBV20-1
J: TRBJ2-5

CDR3: CASSLAREGEQYF
DNA: TGTGCCAGCAGCTTAGCCAGGGAGGGCGAGCAGTACTTC
D: TRBD2
size: .
V: TRBV7-6
J: TRBJ2-7

CDR3: CSARGPDSAGWAFF
DNA: TGCAGTGCTAGAGGCCCCGACTCCGCGGGGTGGGCTTTCTTT
D: .
size: .
V: TRBV20-1
J: TRBJ1-1

CDR3: CASRVRGLETQYF
DNA: TGTGCCAGCAGGGTTAGGGGATTGGAGACCCAGTACTTC
D: .
size: few
V: TRBV7-8
J: TRBJ2-5

CDR3: CASAGGSGNTIYF
DNA: TGTGCCAGCGCCGGGGGATCCGGAAACACCATATATTTT
D: .
size: .
V: TRBV7-2
J: TRBJ1-3

CDR3: CASSSGTGINEQYF
DNA: TGTGCCAGCAGTTCCGGGACAGGGATCAACGAGCAGTACTTC
D: TRBD1
size: .
V: TRBV12-3/TRBV12-4
J: TRBJ2-7

CDR3: CASSANGGAGYEQYF
DNA: TGTGCCAGCAGTGCCAACGGAGGGGCAGGCTACGAGCAGTACTTC
D: .
size: many
V: TRBV2
J: TRBJ2-7

CDR3: CASSLQGQGRQFF
DNA: TGTGCCAGCAGCCTCCAAGGACAGGGAAGGCAGTTCTTC
D: TRBD1
size: many
V: TRBV7-2
J: TRBJ2-1

CDR3: CSVGAKQNTEAFF
DNA: TGCAGCGTTGGGGCAAAGCAGAACACTGAAGCTTTCTTT
D: .
size: few
V: TRBV29-1
J: TRBJ1-1

CDR3: CASSLEGGENEQYF
DNA: TGTGCCAGCAGCTTAGAGGGAGGGGAAAACGAGCAGTACTTC
D: TRBD2
size: many
V: TRBV7-2
J: TRBJ2-7